These 21 T cell receptor beta chains share one sample of origin, sequenced in a study of cytomegalovirus exposure and HLA in healthy donors (dated by TCRdb to the late 2010s). The method behind the library was the immunoSEQ multiplex PCR assay. The multiplex PCR relied on a mix of 60 forward primers for TCR Vbeta segments and 13 reverse primers for TCR Jbeta segments. The immuneACCESS repertoire file appears here via TCRdb, limited to in-frame rearrangements. These files lack a portion of the clones; in checked studies, under half of the deficit traces to unresolved V genes, and the cause of the others is not known. This sample has fewer than 250,000 clones in its table, and 65% to 85% of those were observed once. The ten largest clones capture approximately 1.7% of the sample. The sequencing sample was made of PBMCs. Receptors originate from a man aged 40-55 years in good health and CMV-seropositive.

The chain recombines TRBV19 with TRBJ1-5; no definite D call. The CDR3 covers 13 residues. V dropped 5 bases and J dropped 0 bases, with 5 bases sitting between them. Per the germline V gene, CDR1 is LNHDA and CDR2 is SQIVND (reference sequence). CDR3 loop: CASSADSNQPQHF. The CDR3 DNA reads TGTGCCAGTAGTGCAGATAGCAATCAGCCCCAGCATTTT.

The chain joins TRBV5-1 to TRBJ2-1; 8 bases fit TRBD2. The junction had 4 bases not matched to a gene; V was cut back by 1 base and J by 4 bases. Germline assignment: CDR1 SGHRS and CDR2 YFSETQ. The CDR3 sequence is 15 residues long. The CDR3 protein is CASSLSGGNYNEQFF. In nucleotides, the CDR3 is TGCGCCAGCAGCTTGTCGGGAGGGAATTACAATGAGCAGTTCTTC. The whole variable domain, filled in from reference TRBV5-1 and TRBJ2-1, reads KAGVTQTPRYLIKTRGQQVTLSCSPISGHRSVSWYQQTPGQGLQFLFEYFSETQRNKGNFPGRFSGRQFSNSRSEMNVSTLELGDSALYLCASSLSGGNYNEQFFGPGTRLTVL.

This sequence joins TRBV27 and TRBJ2-1; D may be TRBD2 (5 bases). The germline V and J ends were trimmed by 3 bases and 5 bases, with 8 bases remaining between them. The CDR3 loop spans 13 amino acids. Germline V lookup: CDR1 MNHEY, CDR2 SMNVEV (reference sequence). The CDR3 sequence is CASSFTRNNEQFF. The CDR3 DNA reads as TGTGCCAGCAGTTTCACTAGAAACAATGAGCAGTTCTTC.

J is TRBJ1-4 and V is TRBV9, with D perhaps TRBD1 (5 bases). This CDR3 has 14 amino acids. Germline CDR1 reads SGDLS; CDR2 reads YYNGEE. V dropped 0 bases and J dropped 7 bases, with 10 bases sitting between them. The CDR3 coding sequence is TGTGCCAGCAGCGTAGAGGGGTGGGGTGAAAAACTGTTTTTT. Its protein is CASSVEGWGEKLFF.

This clone turned up a few times. This chain links TRBV5-1 with TRBJ1-2; TRBD1 aligns across 7 bases. After removal of 4 bases from V and 1 base from J, the junction contained 13 bases not matched to a gene. This CDR3 has 17 residues. The germline gives CDR1 SGHRS, CDR2 YFSETQ. For the CDR3, the DNA is TGCGCCAGCAGCCAGAACCTCCTAGGGACAGATAACTATGGCTACACCTTC. Protein sequence: CASSQNLLGTDNYGYTF. The variable domain in full, completed from reference TRBV5-1 and TRBJ1-2, reads KAGVTQTPRYLIKTRGQQVTLSCSPISGHRSVSWYQQTPGQGLQFLFEYFSETQRNKGNFPGRFSGRQFSNSRSEMNVSTLELGDSALYLCASSQNLLGTDNYGYTFGSGTRLTVV.

The chain links TRBV20-1 to TRBJ2-5; weak D call: TRBD1 (6 bases). The CDR3 spans 11 residues. The V gene's germline CDR1 is DFQATT and CDR2 SNEGSKA (reference sequence). V was cut by 5 bases and J by 5 bases, with 9 bases left in between. The CDR3 nucleotides read TGCAGTGCTCACAGGGAGGAGACCCAGTACTTC. It is translated as CSAHREETQYF.

The chain employs TRBV27 and TRBJ2-1; 8 nucleotides agree with TRBD2. Trimming cost V 8 bases and J 9 bases; bases outside gene matches: 18. CDR3 length equals 16 residues. Germline V gene lookup returns CDR1 MNHEY and CDR2 SMNVEV (reference sequence). As DNA, the CDR3 is TGTGCCAGCGGCCCCATACTAGCGGCCTCAGAGGGTGAGCAGTTCTTC. It encodes CASGPILAASEGEQFF.

The chain joins TRBV19 to TRBJ2-3; tentative D call: TRBD1 (6 bases). The germline V and J ends were trimmed by 3 bases and 3 bases, with 22 bases remaining between them. CDR1 LNHDA and CDR2 SQIVND come from the germline V gene (reference sequence). The CDR3 extends over 18 amino acids. CDR3 region: CASSILAAGVLGTDTQYF. DNA for the CDR3: TGTGCCAGTAGTATCTTGGCGGCAGGGGTATTGGGGACAGATACGCAGTATTTT. Using reference TRBV19 and TRBJ2-3 for the parts outside the CDR3, the full variable domain is DGGITQSPKYLFRKEGQNVTLSCEQNLNHDAMYWYRQDPGQGLRLIYYSQIVNDFQKGDIAEGYSVSREKKESFPLTVTSAQKNPTAFYLCASSILAAGVLGTDTQYFGPGTRLTVL.

The chain employs TRBV4-1 and TRBJ1-5; D call uncertain. Germline CDR1 MGHRA, CDR2 YSYEKL. CDR3 length: 15 amino acids. Deletions cut 4 bases from V and 0 bases from J, with 10 bases between. CDR3 sequence (DNA): TGCGCCAGCAGCCCTAGCCCCGATAGCAATCAGCCCCAGCATTTT. Translation: CASSPSPDSNQPQHF.

The sample holds a few counts of this clone. This chain connects TRBV9 to TRBJ1-5; D remains ambiguous. Trimming cost V 0 bases and J 1 base, with 8 bases left between them. The length of the CDR3 is 15 residues. Germline values: CDR1 SGDLS, CDR2 YYNGEE. CDR3 coding DNA: TGTGCCAGCAGCGTAGGCCAGGCGAGCAATCAGCCCCAGCATTTT. Amino acid sequence: CASSVGQASNQPQHF.

The V gene is TRBV5-1, the J gene TRBJ2-5; 8 nucleotides agree with TRBD1. Trimming removed 2 bases from V and 0 bases from J; junction bases left unmatched: 6. Germline CDR1 and CDR2: SGHRS and YFSETQ. This CDR3 has 16 residues. As DNA, the CDR3 is TGCGCCAGCAGCTTAATAACAGGGGGGAACCAAGAGACCCAGTACTTC. It translates to CASSLITGGNQETQYF.

The chain carries TRBV11-2 and TRBJ2-3; 9 nucleotides match TRBD2. With V trimmed by 1 base and J by 6 bases, 8 bases remained unmatched. In germline, CDR1 is SGHAT, CDR2 FQNNGV. The CDR3 loop spans 16 amino acids. This chain's CDR3 is CASSLGLAGKSDTQYF. As DNA, the CDR3 is TGTGCCAGCAGCTTAGGTCTAGCGGGGAAGTCGGATACGCAGTATTTT.

This clone was detected only once. The chain has TRBV28 and TRBJ1-1; D remains ambiguous. Per the germline V gene, CDR1 is MDHEN and CDR2 is SYDVKM. The CDR3 has 13 amino acids. Trimming took off 5 bases at V and 1 base at J, with 8 bases between the two ends. The CDR3 loop is CASSPRQNTEAFF. CDR3 sequence (DNA): TGTGCCAGCAGTCCCCGACAGAACACTGAAGCTTTCTTT.

The CDR3 reads CASSAWKATKNIQYF. CDR3 sequence (DNA): TGTGCCAGTAGTGCTTGGAAAGCGACCAAAAACATTCAGTACTTC. This chain connects TRBV19 to TRBJ2-4; D is uncertain. V was cut by 5 bases and J by 2 bases, with 13 bases left in between. The CDR3 extends over 15 amino acids. Germline lookup yields CDR1 LNHDA and CDR2 SQIVND (reference sequence).

The V and J genes are TRBV7-9 and TRBJ2-4; a possible D gene is TRBD1 (5 bases). CDR1 and CDR2 from the germline V gene are SEHNR and FQNEAQ (reference sequence). V was cut by 5 bases and J by 8 bases, with 19 bases left in between. The CDR3 covers 15 residues. The CDR3 spells CASSDLQASRDIQYF. The CDR3 DNA sequence: TGTGCCAGCAGCGACCTACAGGCGAGCCGGGACATTCAGTACTTC.

This chain uses TRBV2 with TRBJ1-1; TRBD1 matches at 8 bases. The V segment lost 4 bases and the J segment 3 bases; nucleotides outside the gene matches: 13. The CDR3 has 17 residues. Germline CDR1 SNHLY, CDR2 FYNNEI. The CDR3 sequence is CASSGTGLYRGDTEAFF. In DNA form, the CDR3 reads TGTGCCAGCAGTGGGACAGGGCTCTATCGAGGGGACACTGAAGCTTTCTTT.

This sequence joins TRBV6-5 and TRBJ2-7; possibly TRBD1 for D (5 bases). CDR3 size: 16 residues. Trimming pared 2 bases from V and 4 bases from J, leaving 18 bases between. Germline CDR1 is MNHEY and CDR2 is SVGAGI. The CDR3 DNA follows: TGTGCCAGCAGTTACCTTTTTCAGGGCAGTATATACGAGCAGTACTTC. It specifies CASSYLFQGSIYEQYF.

The chain carries TRBV28 and TRBJ1-4; 8 nucleotides agree with TRBD1. Trimming took 2 bases from V and 7 from J; bases not matched to a gene: 6. The CDR3 contains 15 residues. Germline lookup yields CDR1 MDHEN and CDR2 SYDVKM. The CDR3 nucleotides are TGTGCCAGCAGTTTACCACAGGGGGGAGGTGAAAAACTGTTTTTT. This translates into CASSLPQGGGEKLFF.

V usage is TRBV28 and J usage is TRBJ2-3; 7 positions match TRBD1. The germline V gene encodes CDR1 MDHEN and CDR2 SYDVKM. Trimming at V came to 0 bases and at J to 1 base, leaving 7 bases not matched to a gene. The CDR3 extends over 17 amino acids. Here the CDR3 DNA reads TGTGCCAGCAGTTTATGGGCAGGGGGTTTTGGCACAGATACGCAGTATTTT. Amino acid sequence: CASSLWAGGFGTDTQYF.

CDR3 sequence: CASSRTSGTYEQYF. CDR3 in DNA: TGTGCCAGCAGTCGGACTAGCGGGACCTACGAGCAGTACTTC. The gene calls are TRBV2 and TRBJ2-7, with TRBD2 matching 12 bases. The CDR3 runs 14 residues. Germline assignment: CDR1 SNHLY and CDR2 FYNNEI. Unmatched junction bases numbered 1, after V lost 5 bases and J lost 2 bases.

The chain employs TRBV10-1 and TRBJ2-5, with 7 bases lining up with TRBD2. Germline V gives CDR1 WNHNN, CDR2 SYGVQD (reference sequence). Trimming at V came to 3 bases and at J to 1 base, leaving 5 bases not matched to a gene. CDR3 length: 15 residues. The CDR3 bases are TGCGCCAGCAGTGACTTCGGGGGGTCCCAAGAGACCCAGTACTTC. Translation gives CASSDFGGSQETQYF.